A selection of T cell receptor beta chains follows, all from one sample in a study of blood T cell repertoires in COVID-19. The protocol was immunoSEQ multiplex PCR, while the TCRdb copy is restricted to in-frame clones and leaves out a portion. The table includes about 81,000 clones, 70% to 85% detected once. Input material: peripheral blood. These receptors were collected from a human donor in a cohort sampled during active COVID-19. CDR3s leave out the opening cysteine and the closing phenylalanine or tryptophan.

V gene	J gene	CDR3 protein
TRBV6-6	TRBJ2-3	ASSYGGHRKDTQY
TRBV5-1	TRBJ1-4	ASSLGGAVNEKLF
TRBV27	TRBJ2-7	ASSLQGSTYEQY
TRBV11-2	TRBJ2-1	ASSLVRGGSYNEQF
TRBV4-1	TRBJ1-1	ASSQDSGQLAF
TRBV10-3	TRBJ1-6	AISRGSDSPLH
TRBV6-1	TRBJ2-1	ASSDWLYEQF
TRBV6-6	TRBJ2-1	ASSLGQVIYNEQF
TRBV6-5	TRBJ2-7	ASKMGQGDYEQY
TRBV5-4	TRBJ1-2	ASSLPAAGGYT
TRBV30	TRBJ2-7	AWGRGAYEQY
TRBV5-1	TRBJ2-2	ASGETFAGELF
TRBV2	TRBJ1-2	ASSVLPTGTPPYGYT
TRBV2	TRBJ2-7	ASKRGEIGYEQY
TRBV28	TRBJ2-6	ASSNDRGEINVLT
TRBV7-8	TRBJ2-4	ASSPGTGGFKNIQY
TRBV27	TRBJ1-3	ASSSLTGDGNTIY
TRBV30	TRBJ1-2	AWTGTDFNYGYT
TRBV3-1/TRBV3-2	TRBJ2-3	ASSTHRLAGGRGDTQY
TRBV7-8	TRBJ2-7	ASSLRTASYEQY
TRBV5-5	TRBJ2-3	ASSLGAGLTDTQY
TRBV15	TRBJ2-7	ATSRGAHYEQY
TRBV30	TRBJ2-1	AGKSGGALGEQF
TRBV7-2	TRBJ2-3	ASSLGQGADTQY